This paragraph covers one T cell receptor beta chain sequence. The data were obtained in a study of Ad26.COV2.S vaccination and SARS-CoV-2 variants. This CDR3 is built from 15 residues. The V and J ends lost 2 bases and 4 bases, in that order; junction bases with no gene match: 6. Germline V lookup: CDR1 MNHEY, CDR2 SVGAGI. Treatment in this sample: 15 to 20 received Ad26.COV2.S at low or high dose, single or two shots; about 5 received placebo; per-sample allocation not given. Day 63 after the first vaccine or placebo injection was the time point for sampling. Sequenced by immunoSEQ multiplex PCR; TCRdb stores in-frame clones only, minus some. Here the sample spans about 400,000 clones, about 80% being singletons.

The sequences come from peripheral blood, collected in a trial of Ad26.COV2.S vaccine versus placebo. V and J are TRBV6-5 and TRBJ1-1; 8 bases are shared with TRBD1. This TCR was recovered from a person between 18 and 65 years old who received the Ad26.COV2.S COVID-19 vaccine or a placebo. CDR3 amino acids: CASSYAGGASTEAFF. The CDR3, as DNA: TGTGCCAGCAGTTACGCAGGGGGCGCGAGCACTGAAGCTTTCTTT.